These T cell receptor beta chains were read from a single sample in a study of T cell repertoires and HLA-DP antigens. Assay used: immunoSEQ multiplex PCR; TCRdb lists only in-frame clones, some missing. Altogether about 700 clones are present, roughly 50% being singletons, with the ten largest covering over 30%. Sequencing was carried out using alloreactive CD137+ CD4+ T cells from cultured PBMCs. These receptor sequences come from a woman aged 18-29 years in good health and CMV-seronegative. CDR3s include the opening cysteine and the closing phenylalanine or tryptophan. The D gene is left open where the match is weak. The size of a clone is reported for some rows only, either as once, few or many, or as a class for expanded clones.

>NA|TRBV6-5|NA|TRBJ2-1
TGTGCCAGCAGATCCCTGACAGCTTCTTACAATGAGCAGTTCTTC
CASRSLTASYNEQFF
>NA|TRBV7-8|NA|TRBJ1-1
TGTGCCAGCAGCCCGATCGCGACTGAAGCTTTCTTT
CASSPIATEAFF
>large|TRBV7-3|TRBD1|TRBJ1-6
TGTGCCAGCAGCTCGGGACAGGGAGGTTCACCCCTCCACTTT
CASSSGQGGSPLHF
>NA|TRBV6-5|NA|TRBJ1-5
TGTGCCAGCAGTCTGAGAGGGGATCAGCCCCAGCATTTT
CASSLRGDQPQHF
>few|TRBV7-3|NA|TRBJ2-2
TGTGCCAGCAGCTCCCAGATTGGGAACACCGGGGAGCTGTTTTTT
CASSSQIGNTGELFF
>few|TRBV29-1|TRBD2|TRBJ2-1
TGCAGCGCCCAAACGAGACTAGCGGGGGGGAACAATGAGCAGTTCTTC
CSAQTRLAGGNNEQFF
>NA|TRBV7-9|TRBD2|TRBJ2-7
TGTGCCAGCAGCCCCGGACTAGCGGAACCTTACGAGCAGTACTTC
CASSPGLAEPYEQYF
>few|TRBV2|NA|TRBJ1-1
TGTGCCAGCAGGAGGGATCTAAACACTGAAGCTTTCTTT
CASRRDLNTEAFF
>large|TRBV28|NA|TRBJ1-2
TGTGCCAGCAGTGCCCCTTGGGCCAGGAGAACCTATGCTGGCTACACCTTC
CASSAPWARRTYAGYTF
>once|TRBV13|NA|TRBJ1-2
TGTGCCAGCAGCCATGGCCCACGGGGGAGCTATGGCTACACCTTC
CASSHGPRGSYGYTF
>few|TRBV7-9|NA|TRBJ2-1
TGTGCCAGCAGCCCTAGAGGGTCCTACAATGAGCAGTTCTTC
CASSPRGSYNEQFF
>NA|TRBV2|NA|TRBJ2-3
TGTGCCAGCAGGGTAGGAGATGCGCAGTATTTT
CASRVGDAQYF
>NA|TRBV30|TRBD2|TRBJ2-5
TGTGCCTGGAGTGCTAGCGGACAAGAGACCCAGTACTTC
CAWSASGQETQYF
>NA|TRBV21-1|NA|TRBJ1-1
TGTGCCAGCAGAACTCCGGGACAGGGACGGAACACTGAAGCTTTCTTT
CASRTPGQGRNTEAFF
>few|TRBV11-2|NA|TRBJ1-3
TGTGCCAGCACCCGGCTCGGACAGTTCTCTGGAAACACCATATATTTT
CASTRLGQFSGNTIYF
>NA|TRBV19|TRBD2|TRBJ2-3
TGTGCCAGTAGTATCGATAGCGGGATGGTAGATACGCAGTATTTT
CASSIDSGMVDTQYF
>large|TRBV7-2|NA|TRBJ1-5
TGTGCCAGCAGCTTCCCGGGGGCCAATCAGCCCCAGCATTTT
CASSFPGANQPQHF